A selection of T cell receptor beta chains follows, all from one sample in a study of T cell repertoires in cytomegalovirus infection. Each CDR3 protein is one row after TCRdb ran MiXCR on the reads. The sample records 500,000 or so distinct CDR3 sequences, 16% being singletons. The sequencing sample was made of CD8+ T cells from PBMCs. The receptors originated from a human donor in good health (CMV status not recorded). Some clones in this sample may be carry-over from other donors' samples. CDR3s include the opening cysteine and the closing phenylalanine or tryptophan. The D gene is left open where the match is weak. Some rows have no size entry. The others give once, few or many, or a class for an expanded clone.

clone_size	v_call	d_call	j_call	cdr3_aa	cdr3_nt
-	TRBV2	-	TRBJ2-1	CASTPKTGTIYNEQFF	TGTGCCAGCACCCCAAAGACCGGGACCATCTACAATGAGCAGTTCTTC
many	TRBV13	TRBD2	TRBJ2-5	CASSSRTSGGETQYF	TGTGCCAGCAGCTCCCGGACTAGCGGGGGGGAGACCCAGTACTTC
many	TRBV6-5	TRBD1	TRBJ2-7	CASSYSSAGTGTYEQYF	TGTGCCAGCAGTTACTCCTCCGCCGGGACAGGGACCTACGAGCAGTACTTC
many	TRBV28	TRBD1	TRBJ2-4	CASSLDPRDRLAKNIQYF	TGTGCCAGCAGTTTGGACCCTCGGGACAGACTAGCCAAAAACATTCAGTACTTC
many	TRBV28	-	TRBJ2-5	CASSFGGTQYF	TGTGCCAGCAGTTTTGGTGGGACCCAGTACTTC
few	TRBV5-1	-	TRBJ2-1	CASRDPPYNEQFF	TGCGCCAGCAGGGACCCCCCCTACAATGAGCAGTTCTTC
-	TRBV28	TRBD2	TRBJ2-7	CASTQGGLAVSYEQYF	TGTGCCAGCACCCAAGGGGGACTAGCGGTCTCCTACGAGCAGTACTTC
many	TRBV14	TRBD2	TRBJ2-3	CASSAGGGDTQYF	TGTGCCAGCAGCGCGGGAGGGGGAGATACGCAGTATTTT
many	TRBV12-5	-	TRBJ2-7	CASGFQGFYEQYF	TGTGCTAGTGGTTTTCAGGGTTTCTACGAGCAGTACTTC
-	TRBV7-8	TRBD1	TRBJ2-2	CASSPGTDFWGGELFF	TGTGCCAGCAGCCCCGGGACAGACTTTTGGGGTGGGGAGCTGTTTTTT
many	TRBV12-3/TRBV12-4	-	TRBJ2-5	CASSLVELGETQYF	TGTGCCAGCAGTTTAGTAGAGCTAGGAGAGACCCAGTACTTC
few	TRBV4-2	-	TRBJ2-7	CASSPYRQAYEQYF	TGTGCCAGCAGCCCATACCGACAGGCCTACGAGCAGTACTTC
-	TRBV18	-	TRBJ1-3	CASSPQDARDTIYF	TGTGCCAGCTCACCCCAGGACGCACGGGACACCATATATTTT
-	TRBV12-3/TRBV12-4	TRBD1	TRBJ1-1	CASSPQGASHTEAFF	TGTGCCAGCAGTCCTCAGGGGGCGAGTCACACTGAAGCTTTCTTT
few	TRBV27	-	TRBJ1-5	CASSLWGGDQPQHF	TGTGCCAGCAGTTTATGGGGGGGGGATCAGCCCCAGCATTTT
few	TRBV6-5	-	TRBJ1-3	CASSAVPGGENTIYF	TGTGCCAGCAGCGCAGTACCTGGCGGCGAAAACACCATATATTTT
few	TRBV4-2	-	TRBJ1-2	CASSQEERGYGYTF	TGTGCCAGCAGCCAAGAGGAGAGGGGCTATGGCTACACCTTC
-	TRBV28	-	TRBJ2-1	CASRDGRKRNEQFF	TGTGCCAGCAGGGATGGGCGGAAAAGGAATGAGCAGTTCTTC
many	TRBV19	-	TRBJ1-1	CASSNFNRDTEAFF	TGTGCCAGTAGTAACTTCAACAGGGACACTGAAGCTTTCTTT
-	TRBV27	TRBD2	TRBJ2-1	CASSFERETYNEQFF	TGTGCCAGCAGTTTCGAGCGGGAGACGTACAATGAGCAGTTCTTC
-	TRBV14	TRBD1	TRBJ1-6	CASSLYRGPNSPLHF	TGTGCCAGCAGCCTCTACAGGGGACCCAATTCACCCCTCCACTTT
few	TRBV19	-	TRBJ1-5	CASSIDGMQPQHF	TGTGCCAGTAGTATCGATGGGATGCAGCCCCAGCATTTT
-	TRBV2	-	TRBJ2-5	CASSDSPPAIQETQYF	TGTGCCAGCAGTGATTCTCCACCGGCGATTCAAGAGACCCAGTACTTC
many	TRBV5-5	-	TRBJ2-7	CASSHYEQYF	TGTGCCAGCAGCCACTATGAGCAGTACTTC
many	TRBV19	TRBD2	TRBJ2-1	CASSAGGSGLYNEQFF	TGTGCCAGTAGCGCCGGGGGTAGCGGGTTATACAATGAGCAGTTCTTC
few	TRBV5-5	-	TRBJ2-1	CASSLEDGWGEQFF	TGTGCCAGCAGCTTGGAGGACGGGTGGGGTGAGCAGTTCTTC
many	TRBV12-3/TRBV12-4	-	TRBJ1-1	CASSPWRELNTEAFF	TGTGCCAGCAGCCCTTGGCGGGAATTGAACACTGAAGCTTTCTTT
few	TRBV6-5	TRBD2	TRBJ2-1	CASSAGTSGISGDEQFF	TGTGCCAGCAGCGCCGGGACTAGCGGGATTTCAGGCGATGAGCAGTTCTTC
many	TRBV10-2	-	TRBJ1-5	CASSESNPVGNQPQHF	TGCGCCAGCAGTGAGTCTAATCCCGTGGGCAATCAGCCCCAGCATTTT
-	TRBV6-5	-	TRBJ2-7	CASSYRGLSYEQYF	TGTGCCAGCAGTTACCGGGGACTCTCCTACGAGCAGTACTTC
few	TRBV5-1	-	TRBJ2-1	CASSSYRDGGGNEQFF	TGCGCCAGCAGCTCGTACAGGGACGGGGGCGGCAATGAGCAGTTCTTC
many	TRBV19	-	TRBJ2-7	CASSIEAGWSYEQYF	TGTGCCAGTAGTATAGAGGCGGGATGGTCCTACGAGCAGTACTTC
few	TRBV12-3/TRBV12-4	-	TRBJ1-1	CASSLNGAHTEAFF	TGTGCCAGCAGTTTAAATGGGGCTCACACTGAAGCTTTCTTT
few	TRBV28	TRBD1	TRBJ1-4	CASRIITGGPALNEKLFF	TGTGCCAGCAGAATAATAACAGGGGGCCCTGCACTTAATGAAAAACTGTTTTTT
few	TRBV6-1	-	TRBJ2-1	CASRRNLNEQFF	TGTGCCAGCAGGCGAAACCTCAATGAGCAGTTCTTC
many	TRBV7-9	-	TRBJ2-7	CASSWERRSGTSYEQYF	TGTGCCAGCAGCTGGGAAAGACGGAGCGGGACATCCTACGAGCAGTACTTC
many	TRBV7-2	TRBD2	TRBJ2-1	CASSPRSSGSLDEQFF	TGTGCCAGCAGCCCCAGAAGTAGCGGGAGTTTAGATGAGCAGTTCTTC
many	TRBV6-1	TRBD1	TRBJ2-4	CASSATRDRGIQYF	TGTGCCAGCAGTGCTACCCGGGACAGGGGGATTCAGTACTTC
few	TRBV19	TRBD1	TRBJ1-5	CASSKWDSGNQPQHF	TGTGCCAGTAGTAAATGGGACAGCGGCAATCAGCCCCAGCATTTT
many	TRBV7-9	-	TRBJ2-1	CASSVNLGGRNEQFF	TGTGCCAGCAGCGTTAATCTGGGGGGCCGCAATGAGCAGTTCTTC
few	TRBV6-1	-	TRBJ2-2	CASFKNTGELFF	TGTGCCAGCTTCAAGAACACCGGGGAGCTGTTTTTT
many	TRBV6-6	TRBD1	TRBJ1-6	CASSPDRVTNSPLHF	TGTGCCAGCAGCCCCGACAGGGTTACGAATTCACCCCTCCACTTT
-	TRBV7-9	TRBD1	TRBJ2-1	CASSSGGRDRSRNEQFF	TGTGCCAGCAGCTCGGGCGGCCGGGACAGGAGCCGCAATGAGCAGTTCTTC
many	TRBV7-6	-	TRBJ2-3	CASSLEGRLTDTQYF	TGTGCCAGCAGCTTGGAGGGTCGGCTCACAGATACGCAGTATTTT
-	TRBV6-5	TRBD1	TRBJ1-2	CASSLTGGAAGYTF	TGTGCCAGCAGTCTTACAGGGGGAGCCGCTGGCTACACCTTC
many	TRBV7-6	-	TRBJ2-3	CASSLEAAADTQYF	TGTGCCAGCAGCTTAGAGGCGGCCGCAGATACGCAGTATTTT
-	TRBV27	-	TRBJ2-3	CASSQRSDTQYF	TGTGCCAGCAGCCAGCGGTCGGATACGCAGTATTTT
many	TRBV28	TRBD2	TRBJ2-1	CASSPLAGAPPNEQFF	TGTGCCAGCAGTCCTTTAGCGGGAGCCCCCCCAAATGAGCAGTTCTTC
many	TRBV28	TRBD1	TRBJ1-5	CATRARQIDRGGNQPQHF	TGTGCCACCCGGGCCCGGCAGATTGACAGGGGAGGGAATCAGCCCCAGCATTTT
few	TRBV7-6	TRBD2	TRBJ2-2	CASSTLLAENTGELFF	TGTGCCAGCAGCACCTTACTAGCGGAAAACACCGGGGAGCTGTTTTTT
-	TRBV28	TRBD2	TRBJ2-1	CASSFLRTSGKHEQFF	TGTGCCAGCAGTTTCCTCCGGACTAGCGGGAAACATGAGCAGTTCTTC
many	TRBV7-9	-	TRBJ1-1	CASSPLGHSRKGNTEAFF	TGTGCCAGCAGCCCCCTAGGGCACTCTAGAAAGGGGAACACTGAAGCTTTCTTT
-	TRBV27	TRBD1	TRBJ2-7	CASSLNRGDEQYF	TGTGCCAGCAGTTTGAACAGGGGGGACGAGCAGTACTTC
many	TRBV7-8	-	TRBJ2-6	CASSLGAQASGANVLTF	TGTGCCAGCAGCTTAGGGGCGCAGGCCTCTGGGGCCAACGTCCTGACTTTC
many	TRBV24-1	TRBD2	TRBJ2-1	CATESGGPNLNEQFF	TGTGCCACCGAATCGGGGGGACCTAACCTCAATGAGCAGTTCTTC
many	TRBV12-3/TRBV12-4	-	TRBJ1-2	CASSFDGSYGYTF	TGTGCCAGCAGTTTTGACGGGTCCTATGGCTACACCTTC